The next 28 T cell receptor beta chains were all read from a single sample in a study of regulatory T cells in long-lasting Graves disease. The authors built TCR beta libraries using iRepertoire HTBI primers and Arm-PCR of CDR3 regions. Using its own MiXCR run on the multiplex PCR reads, TCRdb lists one record per CDR3 protein. This sample has 400,000 to 450,000 distinct CDR3 sequences; 15% to 20% occur once, and the top ten carry around 10%. Time point meaning: newly diagnosed GD, antithyroid drugs for less than 3 months. Scientists built the TCR library using RNA that was extracted from PBMCs. The data were also submitted as part of a second study, on T cells in Graves' hyperthyroidism and ophthalmopathy.

The sample in question was peripheral blood mononuclear cells (PBMCs), obtained at new diagnosis, from a patient treated with antithyroid drugs. The receptor source for this set is a woman under 40 with Graves disease.

A note on this clonotype: A much more abundant neighbour one base away suggests this may be a read error. The chain combines TRBV5-1 with TRBJ1-1; 7 nucleotides align to TRBD1. With V trimmed by 2 bases and J by 1 base, 2 bases remained unmatched. From germline, CDR1 is SGHRS and CDR2 YFSETQ. There are 14 residues in the CDR3. CDR3 nucleotides: TGCGCCAGCAGCTTCAGGGGGGGGAACACTGAAGCTTTCTTT. Translated, it gives CASSFRGGNTEAFF.

The chain has TRBV6-2 or TRBV6-3 and TRBJ2-1; 9 bases line up with TRBD1. CDR3 size: 15 residues. Unmatched junction bases numbered 8, after V lost 7 bases and J lost 4 bases. Germline lookup yields CDR1 MNHEY and CDR2 SVGEGT. The CDR3 coding sequence is TGTGCCAGCACGATTGGGACAGGGTCGTACAATGAGCAGTTCTTC. Protein: CASTIGTGSYNEQFF.

This clonotype was observed many times. The chain links TRBV20-1 to TRBJ2-7; 9 nucleotides match TRBD2. This CDR3 is 13 amino acids long. J gave up 3 bases and V 5 bases, and 5 bases lay outside the gene matches. Germline-derived CDR1 and CDR2 are DFQATT and SNEGSKA (reference sequence). The CDR3 spells CSAVAGDDYEQYF. The CDR3 DNA sequence: TGCAGTGCTGTAGCGGGAGACGACTACGAGCAGTACTTC.

The table lists this clonotype with many counts. The V and J genes are TRBV12-3 or TRBV12-4 and TRBJ2-1; 7 nucleotides align to TRBD2. The CDR3 covers 13 residues. After removal of 6 bases from V and 10 bases from J, the junction contained 9 bases not matched to a gene. CDR3 bases: TGTGCCAGCAGCCTCGGGACTAAGCGAGAGCAGTTCTTC. Protein: CASSLGTKREQFF.

V is TRBV29-1 and J is TRBJ2-4; 7 positions agree with TRBD1. Per germline, CDR1 SQVTM and CDR2 ANQGSEA. The V and J ends lost 6 bases and 5 bases, in that order; junction bases with no gene match: 7. There are 13 residues in the CDR3. Here the CDR3 DNA reads TGCAGCGTCTTTACCGGGACAGAAAACATTCAGTACTTC. This translates into CSVFTGTENIQYF.

This clonotype was observed at least ten times. The V gene is TRBV20-1, the J gene TRBJ1-2; 8 nucleotides align to TRBD1. The length of the CDR3 is 15 residues. The germline gives CDR1 DFQATT, CDR2 SNEGSKA (reference sequence). The V gene end was trimmed by 5 bases and the J gene end by 8 bases; junction bases not matched to a gene: 16. The CDR3 DNA reads TGCAGTGCTTGGGGAAATGACAGGGGAACTCGGGGCTACACCTTC. Encoded protein: CSAWGNDRGTRGYTF.

On this clonotype: This may arise from a read error, as a much more abundant clone is one base away. V is TRBV19 and J is TRBJ2-5; TRBD1 or TRBD2 may be the D gene (5 bases each). CDR1 and CDR2 from the germline V gene are LNHDA and SQIVND (reference sequence). The CDR3 runs 14 residues. The chain's CDR3 is CAGSNRDGQETQYF. The CDR3 bases are TGTGCCGGTAGTAACCGGGACGGTCAAGAGACCCAGTACTTC.

This clonotype has a handful of counts. V and J are TRBV2 and TRBJ1-5; D is ambiguous. Germline loops: CDR1 SNHLY, CDR2 FYNNEI. CDR3 length: 13 amino acids. V was shortened by 7 bases and J by 4 bases, with 11 bases between the two germline ends. The CDR3 bases are TGTGCCAGCACTAGAGGCCTTAATCAGCCCCAGCATTTT. Protein product: CASTRGLNQPQHF.

In this sample, this clonotype turned up many times. The chain recombines TRBV20-1 with TRBJ1-5; unclear D gene. Germline-derived CDR1 and CDR2 are DFQATT and SNEGSKA (reference sequence). Trimming removed 3 bases from V and 6 bases from J, with 12 bases in between. The CDR3 has 13 residues. Here the CDR3 DNA reads TGCAGTGCTAGCCTGAGGACCCTTCAGCCCCAGCATTTT. Its protein product is CSASLRTLQPQHF.

This clonotype was observed at least ten times. The chain combines TRBV28 with TRBJ1-2; possibly TRBD1 for D (6 bases). V was trimmed by 3 bases and J by 2 bases, leaving 7 bases between them. Germline loops: CDR1 MDHEN, CDR2 SYDVKM. The CDR3 runs to 13 residues. The CDR3: CASSLGQNYGYTF. The DNA for the CDR3 is TGTGCCAGCAGTTTGGGACAAAACTATGGCTACACCTTC.

This clonotype appeared many times. This chain connects TRBV3-1 to TRBJ2-5; D remains ambiguous. V was shortened by 4 bases and J by 4 bases, with 19 bases between the two germline ends. The CDR3 is 16 amino acids. Germline loops: CDR1 LGHDT, CDR2 YNNKEL (reference sequence). CDR3 loop: CASSLRPVITRETQYF. CDR3 DNA sequence: TGTGCCAGCAGCCTACGGCCGGTCATTACGCGAGAGACCCAGTACTTC.

This clonotype was seen repeatedly, ten times or more. V usage is TRBV7-2 and J usage is TRBJ2-7; D unclear. Trimming pared 4 bases from V and 0 bases from J, leaving 7 bases between. The length of the CDR3 is 13 residues. Germline V gene lookup returns CDR1 SGHTA and CDR2 FQGNSA. CDR3 DNA: TGTGCCAGCAGCTCCACCTACTCCTACGAGCAGTACTTC. Translation: CASSSTYSYEQYF.

This clonotype has ten or more counts. This sequence joins TRBV11-2 and TRBJ2-7; D assignment may be TRBD1 or TRBD2 (5 bases each). The V gene lost 8 bases and the J gene lost 3 bases, with 17 bases spanning the gap. Germline V lookup: CDR1 SGHAT, CDR2 FQNNGV. The CDR3 has 14 amino acids. CDR3 sequence (DNA): TGTGCCAGCCGAGTGGGACCGACAAGCTACGAGCAGTACTTC. This encodes CASRVGPTSYEQYF.

The V gene is TRBV27, the J gene TRBJ2-1, with D maybe TRBD1 (5 bases). Germline CDR1 reads MNHEY; CDR2 reads SMNVEV (reference sequence). There are 14 residues in the CDR3. The V gene lost 4 bases and the J gene lost 4 bases, with 11 bases spanning the gap. The CDR3 DNA reads as TGTGCCAGCAGTTCAGGGAAGGGGTACAATGAGCAGTTCTTC. Its translation is CASSSGKGYNEQFF.

This clonotype was detected only a few times. A much larger clone lies a single base off, so this may be a read error. The gene calls are TRBV5-8 and TRBJ1-5; weak D call: TRBD1 (6 bases). This CDR3 is 13 amino acids long. Germline-derived CDR1 and CDR2 are SGHTS and YDEGEE. V lost 3 bases, J lost 6 bases, and 10 bases lay in between. In DNA form, the CDR3 reads TGTGCCAGCAGCTCAGGGGCGCGTCAGCCCCAGCATTTT. Its translation: CASSSGARQPQHF.

The chain carries TRBV27 and TRBJ2-3; weak D call: TRBD1 (6 bases). V was cut by 3 bases and J by 1 base, with 14 bases left in between. The CDR3 loop spans 16 amino acids. CDR1 MNHEY and CDR2 SMNVEV come from the germline V gene (reference sequence). This CDR3 is CASSFTGFRGTDTQYF. CDR3 nucleotides: TGTGCCAGCAGTTTCACAGGGTTTAGGGGCACAGATACGCAGTATTTT.

For this clonotype: This CDR3 fails to terminate in the conserved phenylalanine or tryptophan, so it likely reflects a read error. Because the CDR3's place on the DNA is in doubt, the DNA is left out and the CDR3 is given as listed by TCRdb. The rearrangement joins TRBV29-1 to TRBJ2-3; no check of the table's D call, TRBD1, against the DNA was made. CDR1 SQVTM and CDR2 ANQGSEA come from the germline V gene. Including both end residues, the CDR3 is 13 amino acids long. The CDR3: CSADPGWGGQNSI.

Details on this clonotype: A read error may be the cause here, since a much bigger clone is one base away. Lacking the conserved final phenylalanine or tryptophan, this CDR3 likely reflects a read error. The chain has TRBV6-1 and TRBJ2-4; 13 bases line up with TRBD2. This CDR3 has 16 residues. V gave up 7 bases and J gave up 8 bases; unmatched junction bases: 11. In germline, CDR1 is MNHNS, CDR2 SASEGT. The CDR3: CASTYDRTSGRYIQYL. The CDR3, as DNA: TGTGCCAGCACCTACGATCGGACTAGCGGGAGATACATTCAGTACCTC.

This clonotype has ten or more counts. The rearrangement links TRBV3-1 to TRBJ1-5, with TRBD1 identical over 7 bases. This CDR3 region has 15 residues. The V and J ends lost 6 bases and 0 bases, in that order; junction bases with no gene match: 5. Germline CDR1 and CDR2: LGHDT and YNNKEL (reference sequence). The CDR3 DNA is TGTGCCAGCAGTCGGGACAGAGATAGCAATCAGCCCCAGCATTTT. It yields the protein CASSRDRDSNQPQHF.

The J gene is TRBJ2-2, the V gene TRBV6-1, with 9 bases matching TRBD1. The junction had 3 bases not matched to a gene; V was cut back by 6 bases and J by 4 bases. CDR1 and CDR2 from the germline V gene are MNHNS and SASEGT. The CDR3 is 14 amino acids. DNA of the CDR3: TGTGCCAGCAGACAGGGGGCTAGCACCGGGGAGCTGTTTTTT. The encoded protein is CASRQGASTGELFF.

The table lists this clonotype with a few counts. The gene calls are TRBV28 and TRBJ1-2; the D gene is possibly TRBD1 (5 bases). Trimming left V 6 bases short and J 7 bases short, with 24 bases between. Germline CDR1 reads MDHEN; CDR2 reads SYDVKM. The CDR3 totals 16 residues. Here the CDR3 reads CASSSLGVETGAGYTF. CDR3 sequence (DNA): TGTGCCAGCAGCTCCCTAGGGGTCGAAACTGGTGCTGGCTACACCTTC.

The CDR3 bases are TGTGCCACCAGATCTCGGGAATGGGACACTGAAGCTTTCTTT. It translates to CATRSREWDTEAFF. This chain joins TRBV24-1 and TRBJ1-1, with D unresolved. Deletions cut 7 bases from V and 3 bases from J, with 14 bases between. This CDR3 region has 14 residues. CDR1 and CDR2 from the germline V gene are KGHDR and SFDVKD.

This clonotype was found many times. The chain is built from TRBV20-1 and TRBJ1-1; tentative D call: TRBD1 (6 bases). With 5 bases removed from V and 2 bases from J, the gap between germline ends came to 15 bases. The germline V gene encodes CDR1 DFQATT and CDR2 SNEGSKA (reference sequence). The CDR3 runs 14 residues. The CDR3 loop is CSAGGASSNTEAFF. The DNA for the CDR3 is TGCAGTGCTGGGGGGGCTTCATCTAACACTGAAGCTTTCTTT.

In this sample, this clonotype turned up many times. The chain has TRBV2 and TRBJ1-5, with TRBD1 matching over 10 bases. The CDR3 is 18 amino acids. CDR1 is SNHLY and CDR2 is FYNNEI in the germline V gene. Losses at the gene ends were 4 bases for V and 4 bases for J; bases not matched to a gene: 13. The CDR3 here is CASSGGHRDRGENQPQHF. DNA of the CDR3: TGTGCCAGCAGTGGGGGACACCGGGACAGGGGCGAAAATCAGCCCCAGCATTTT.

This clonotype was observed many times. The CDR3 loop is CSAQDPGAGSETQYF. CDR3 in DNA: TGCAGTGCTCAAGACCCGGGGGCGGGATCGGAGACCCAGTACTTC. This rearrangement joins TRBV20-1 to TRBJ2-5; D might be TRBD1 or TRBD2, each matching 6 bases. Germline loops: CDR1 DFQATT, CDR2 SNEGSKA (reference sequence). V gave up 5 bases and J gave up 5 bases, with 21 bases separating them. The CDR3 is 15 residues long.

This clonotype has at least ten counts. This rearrangement joins TRBV28 to TRBJ2-2; 7 bases align to TRBD1. The CDR3 has 15 residues. With V trimmed by 8 bases and J by 3 bases, 9 bases remained unmatched. CDR1 and CDR2 (germline): MDHEN, SYDVKM. The CDR3 here is CASEEDRSDTGELFF. CDR3 nucleotide sequence: TGTGCCAGCGAGGAGGACAGGTCCGACACCGGGGAGCTGTTTTTT.

The rearrangement joins TRBV20-1 to TRBJ2-1; TRBD2 matches at 11 bases. The CDR3 loop spans 14 amino acids. CDR1 and CDR2 (germline): DFQATT, SNEGSKA (reference sequence). V trimming: 1 base; J trimming: 10 bases; junction bases outside the gene matches: 6. CDR3 bases: TGCAGTGCTAGAGGACTAGCGGGGATACGGGAGCAGTTCTTC. Its translation is CSARGLAGIREQFF.

This clonotype was recorded at least ten times. V gene TRBV5-1 combines with J gene TRBJ1-1; D is undetermined. The CDR3 runs 14 residues. Per the germline V gene, CDR1 is SGHRS and CDR2 is YFSETQ. V gave up 0 bases and J gave up 0 bases, with 6 bases separating them. The CDR3 region has the DNA TGCGCCAGCAGCTTGGAGGTGATGAACACTGAAGCTTTCTTT. It codes for CASSLEVMNTEAFF.